The 17 T cell receptor beta chains below all came from one sample that was sequenced in a study of control samples from healthy donors and cancer patients. Sequenced by immunoSEQ multiplex PCR; TCRdb stores in-frame clones only, minus some. The table shows about 190,000 clones, with roughly nine tenths occurring only once. The sequenced material came from blood. These receptors were obtained from a man younger than 40 in good health.

V usage is TRBV19 and J usage is TRBJ1-5; weak D call: TRBD1 (6 bases). Germline V gene data show CDR1 as LNHDA and CDR2 as SQIVND (reference sequence). V was cut by 7 bases and J by 6 bases, with 16 bases left in between. The length of the CDR3 is 14 residues. CDR3 nucleotides: TGTGCCAGTAACCCTGAGGGGGGGGGTCAGCCCCAGCATTTT. The encoded protein is CASNPEGGGQPQHF.

With respect to this clone: In the same sample, other DNA sequences code for this CDR3. This chain uses TRBV11-3 with TRBJ2-5; tentative D call: TRBD2 (6 bases). V was shortened by 1 base and J by 5 bases, with 11 bases between the two germline ends. CDR1 and CDR2 (germline): SGHNT, YENEEA. The CDR3 consists of 14 residues. Written as DNA, the CDR3 is TGTGCCAGCAGCTTAGGGCAGGGAGGTGAGACCCAGTACTTC. Translation gives CASSLGQGGETQYF. Full variable domain (missing parts from reference TRBV11-3 and TRBJ2-5): EAGVVQSPRYKIIEKKQPVAFWCNPISGHNTLYWYLQNLGQGPELLIRYENEEAVDDSQLPKDRFSAERLKGVDSTLKIQPAELGDSAVYLCASSLGQGGETQYFGPGTRLLVL.

V gene TRBV5-1 combines with J gene TRBJ1-1, with a weak D call TRBD1 (5 bases). The CDR3 has 15 residues. Deletions cut 0 bases from V and 4 bases from J, with 13 bases between. The V gene's germline CDR1 is SGHRS and CDR2 YFSETQ. CDR3 sequence: CASSLGETVFTEAFF. CDR3 sequence (DNA): TGCGCCAGCAGCTTGGGAGAGACAGTCTTCACTGAAGCTTTCTTT.

The chain recombines TRBV2 with TRBJ2-3, with 8 bases aligning to TRBD2. The CDR3 runs 14 residues. The V segment lost 6 bases and the J segment 6 bases; nucleotides outside the gene matches: 8. CDR1 is SNHLY and CDR2 is FYNNEI in the germline V gene. The CDR3 region has the DNA TGTGCCAGCAGGGGGGGCGGGAGGATGGATACGCAGTATTTT. This encodes CASRGGGRMDTQYF.

This chain uses TRBV3-1 (or the pseudogene TRBV3-2) with TRBJ2-7; D is unclear. CDR1 is LGHDT, CDR2 YNNKEL, per germline (reference sequence). The V end lost 5 bases, the J end lost 6 bases, and 11 bases lay between the germline ends. The CDR3 runs 12 residues. This CDR3 reads CASSEIYGEQYF. The CDR3 nucleotides read TGTGCCAGCAGCGAAATCTATGGCGAGCAGTACTTC.

The chain has TRBV12-3 or TRBV12-4 and TRBJ1-2; possibly TRBD1 for D (6 bases). Trimming took 6 bases from V and 8 from J, leaving 13 bases between them. The CDR3 is made up of 12 amino acids. CDR3 amino acids: CASRSDSSGYTF. The CDR3, as DNA: TGTGCCAGCAGATCGGACAGTTCGGGCTACACCTTC.

The table lists this clone with a count of one. The chain uses TRBV9 and TRBJ1-2; D not certain. The V end was cut by 7 bases, the J end by 3 bases, with 13 bases between. The CDR3 totals 13 residues. From germline, CDR1 is SGDLS and CDR2 YYNGEE. This CDR3 reads CASRNTEDYGYTF. The CDR3 region has the DNA TGTGCCAGCCGTAATACAGAGGACTATGGCTACACCTTC.

The genes are TRBV27 and TRBJ1-2; 9 nucleotides line up with TRBD1. This CDR3 is built from 14 residues. Germline V gene sequence: CDR1 MNHEY, CDR2 SMNVEV (reference sequence). The trim removed 10 bases at V and 3 bases at J, leaving 9 bases unmatched. The CDR3, as DNA: TGTGCCACCAAACCGGGACAGGGATACTATGGCTACACCTTC. Its protein is CATKPGQGYYGYTF.

The V and J genes are TRBV30 and TRBJ2-7; TRBD1 or TRBD2 may be the D gene (5 bases each). V was pared by 8 bases and J by 4 bases, with 18 bases between. CDR1 and CDR2 from the germline V gene are GTSNPN and SVGIG (reference sequence). CDR3 length: 13 amino acids. This CDR3 is CAGTYRNSYEQYF. CDR3 nucleotides: TGTGCCGGGACCTACAGGAACTCATACGAGCAGTACTTC.

The V gene is TRBV5-1, the J gene TRBJ2-3; D may be TRBD1 or TRBD2 (6 bases each). V was shortened by 4 bases and J by 0 bases, with 18 bases between the two germline ends. CDR1 and CDR2 (germline): SGHRS, YFSETQ. The length of the CDR3 is 17 residues. CDR3 loop: CASSPAAGHTSTDTQYF. In DNA form, the CDR3 reads TGCGCCAGCAGCCCAGCGGCGGGACACACGAGCACAGATACGCAGTATTTT.

The rearrangement uses TRBV5-5 and TRBJ1-1; the D gene is possibly TRBD1 (5 bases). Deletions cut 2 bases from V and 0 bases from J, with 14 bases between. The CDR3 contains 16 residues. The germline CDR1 and CDR2 sequences are SGHKS and YYEKEE (reference sequence). DNA of the CDR3: TGTGCCAGCAGCTTTTTCGGGGCCAATGTGAACACTGAAGCTTTCTTT. Its protein is CASSFFGANVNTEAFF.

The rearrangement joins TRBV3-1 (or the pseudogene TRBV3-2) to TRBJ2-7; D remains unclear. The CDR3 is 15 residues long. Germline-derived CDR1 and CDR2 are LGHDT and YNNKEL (reference sequence). Trimming left V 4 bases short and J 0 bases short, with 13 bases between. The CDR3 nucleotides read TGTGCCAGCAGCCTCCCCGGCGCCAGCTCCTACGAGCAGTACTTC. This encodes CASSLPGASSYEQYF.

This rearrangement joins TRBV24-1 to TRBJ1-1; 7 positions match TRBD1. CDR1 is KGHDR, CDR2 SFDVKD, per germline. The CDR3 runs to 12 residues. The trim removed 2 bases at V and 9 bases at J, leaving 2 bases unmatched. DNA for the CDR3: TGTGCCACCAGTGATTCAGGGGGTAAAGCTTTCTTT. This encodes CATSDSGGKAFF.

The chain carries TRBV7-8 and TRBJ2-3; 14 bases match TRBD2. CDR3 length equals 16 residues. The ends lost 5 bases at V and 4 bases at J; junction bases unmatched: 5. CDR1 is SGHVS, CDR2 FQNEAQ, per germline. The CDR3 loop reads CASSAMGLAGADTQYF. In DNA form, the CDR3 reads TGTGCCAGCAGCGCAATGGGACTAGCGGGGGCAGATACGCAGTATTTT.

The CDR3 sequence: CASSPRTAENTEAFF. Written as DNA, the CDR3 is TGTGCCAGCAGCCCCAGGACAGCTGAGAACACTGAAGCTTTCTTT. The J gene is TRBJ1-1, the V gene TRBV11-2; weak D call: TRBD1 (6 bases). Germline CDR1 is SGHAT and CDR2 is FQNNGV. The CDR3 has 15 residues. V lost 5 bases and J 1 base, leaving 14 bases between the germline ends.

The chain links TRBV3-1 (or the pseudogene TRBV3-2) to TRBJ1-3, with TRBD1 matching over 7 bases. J was trimmed by 1 base and V by 1 base; bases with no gene match: 1. Germline lookup yields CDR1 LGHDT and CDR2 YNNKEL (reference sequence). CDR3 length: 15 amino acids. The CDR3 loop reads CASSQVQGSGNTIYF. DNA for the CDR3: TGTGCCAGCAGCCAAGTACAGGGGTCTGGAAACACCATATATTTT.

This sequence joins TRBV3-1 (or the pseudogene TRBV3-2) and TRBJ2-2, with TRBD2 identical over 12 bases. Losses at the gene ends were 1 base for V and 5 bases for J; bases not matched to a gene: 14. The germline V gene encodes CDR1 LGHDT and CDR2 YNNKEL (reference sequence). CDR3 length: 20 residues. The DNA of the CDR3 is TGTGCCAGCAGCCAAGGAGGTGCTAGCGGGGGGGCTGGTAAGACCGGGGAGCTGTTTTTT. Translation gives CASSQGGASGGAGKTGELFF.